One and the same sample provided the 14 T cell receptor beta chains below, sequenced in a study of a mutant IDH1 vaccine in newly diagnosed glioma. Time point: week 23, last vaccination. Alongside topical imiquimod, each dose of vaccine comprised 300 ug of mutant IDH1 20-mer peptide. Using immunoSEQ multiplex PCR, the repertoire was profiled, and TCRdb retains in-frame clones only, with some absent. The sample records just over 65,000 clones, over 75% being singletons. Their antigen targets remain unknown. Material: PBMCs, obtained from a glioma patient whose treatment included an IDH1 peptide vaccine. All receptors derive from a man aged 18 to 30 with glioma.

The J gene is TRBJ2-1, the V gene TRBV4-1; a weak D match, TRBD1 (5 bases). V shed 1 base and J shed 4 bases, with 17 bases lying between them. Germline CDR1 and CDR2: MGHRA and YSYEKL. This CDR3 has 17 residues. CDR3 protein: CASSQGLMGPGYNEQFF. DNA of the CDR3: TGCGCCAGCAGCCAAGGGTTAATGGGGCCTGGGTACAATGAGCAGTTCTTC.

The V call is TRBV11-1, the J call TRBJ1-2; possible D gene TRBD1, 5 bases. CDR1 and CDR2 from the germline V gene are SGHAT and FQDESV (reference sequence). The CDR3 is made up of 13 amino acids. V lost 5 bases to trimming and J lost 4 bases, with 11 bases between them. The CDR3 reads CASSIGTAYGYTF. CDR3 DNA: TGTGCCAGCAGCATCGGGACCGCCTATGGCTACACCTTC.

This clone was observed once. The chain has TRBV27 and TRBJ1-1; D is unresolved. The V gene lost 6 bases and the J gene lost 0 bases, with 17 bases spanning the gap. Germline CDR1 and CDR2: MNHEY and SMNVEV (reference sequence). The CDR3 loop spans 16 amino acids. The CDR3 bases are TGTGCCAGCAGGCCGTACGAAGATCGACTGAACACTGAAGCTTTCTTT. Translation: CASRPYEDRLNTEAFF.

The CDR3 DNA is TGTGCCACCAGCAGAGATAGAGGGGAGACCCAGTACTTC. Translation: CATSRDRGETQYF. V gene TRBV15 combines with J gene TRBJ2-5; D might be TRBD2 (5 bases). V was shortened by 0 bases and J by 5 bases, with 7 bases between the two germline ends. Germline values: CDR1 LNHNV, CDR2 YYDKDF (reference sequence). The CDR3 loop spans 13 amino acids.

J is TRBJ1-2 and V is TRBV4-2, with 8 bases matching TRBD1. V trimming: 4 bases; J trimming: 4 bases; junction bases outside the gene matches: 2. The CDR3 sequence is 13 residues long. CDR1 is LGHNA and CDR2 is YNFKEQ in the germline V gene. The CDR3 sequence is CASSPQGGYGYTF. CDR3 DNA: TGTGCCAGCAGCCCACAGGGGGGCTATGGCTACACCTTC.

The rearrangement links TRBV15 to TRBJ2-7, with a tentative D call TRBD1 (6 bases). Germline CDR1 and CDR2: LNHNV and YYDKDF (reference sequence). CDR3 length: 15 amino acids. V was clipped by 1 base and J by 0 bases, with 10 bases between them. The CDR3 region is CATSRVLDSSYEQYF. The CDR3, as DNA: TGTGCCACCAGCAGAGTTTTGGACAGCTCCTACGAGCAGTACTTC.

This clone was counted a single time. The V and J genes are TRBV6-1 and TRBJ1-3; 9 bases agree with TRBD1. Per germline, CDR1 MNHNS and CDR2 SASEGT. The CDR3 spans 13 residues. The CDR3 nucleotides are TGTGCGGGACAGGGCTTCTCTGGAAACACCATATATTTT. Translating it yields CAGQGFSGNTIYF.

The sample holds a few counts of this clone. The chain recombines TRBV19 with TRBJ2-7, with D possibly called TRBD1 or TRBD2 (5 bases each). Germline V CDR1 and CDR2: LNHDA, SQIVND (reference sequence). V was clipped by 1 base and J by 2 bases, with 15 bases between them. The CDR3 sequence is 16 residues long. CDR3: CASSIGIGTVTYEQYF. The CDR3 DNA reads TGTGCCAGTAGTATAGGGATTGGGACGGTTACCTACGAGCAGTACTTC.

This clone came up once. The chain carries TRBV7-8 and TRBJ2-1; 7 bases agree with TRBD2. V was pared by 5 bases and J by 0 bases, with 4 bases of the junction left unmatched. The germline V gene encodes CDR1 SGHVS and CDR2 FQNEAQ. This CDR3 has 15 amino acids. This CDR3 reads CASSVSGTSYNEQFF. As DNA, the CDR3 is TGTGCCAGCAGCGTCAGCGGGACCTCCTACAATGAGCAGTTCTTC. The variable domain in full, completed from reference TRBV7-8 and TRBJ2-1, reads GAGVSQSPRYKVAKRGQDVALRCDPISGHVSLFWYQQALGQGPEFLTYFQNEAQLDKSGLPSDRFFAERPEGSVSTLKIQRTQQEDSAVYLCASSVSGTSYNEQFFGPGTRLTVL.

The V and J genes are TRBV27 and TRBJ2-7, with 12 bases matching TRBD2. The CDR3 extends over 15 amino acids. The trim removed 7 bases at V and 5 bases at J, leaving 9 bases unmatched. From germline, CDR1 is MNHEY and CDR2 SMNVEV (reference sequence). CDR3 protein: CASTPLAGGPHEQYF. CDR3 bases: TGTGCCAGCACCCCCCTAGCGGGAGGGCCCCACGAGCAGTACTTC.

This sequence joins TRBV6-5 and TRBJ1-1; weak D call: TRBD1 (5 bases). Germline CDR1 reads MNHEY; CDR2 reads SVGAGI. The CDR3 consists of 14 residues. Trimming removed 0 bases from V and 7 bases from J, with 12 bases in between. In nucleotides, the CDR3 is TGTGCCAGCAGTTACTCGGGGGGACTACTTGAAGCTTTCTTT. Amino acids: CASSYSGGLLEAFF.

The CDR3 DNA reads TGCGCCAGCAGCCAAGATCGGGATACGGGACAGGGGTCAAAAGATACGCAGTATTTT. The encoded protein is CASSQDRDTGQGSKDTQYF. The chain carries TRBV4-3 and TRBJ2-3, with TRBD1 identical over 10 bases. The CDR3 is made up of 19 amino acids. CDR1 LGHNA and CDR2 YSLEER come from the germline V gene. Trimming removed 0 bases from V and 5 bases from J; junction bases left unmatched: 14.

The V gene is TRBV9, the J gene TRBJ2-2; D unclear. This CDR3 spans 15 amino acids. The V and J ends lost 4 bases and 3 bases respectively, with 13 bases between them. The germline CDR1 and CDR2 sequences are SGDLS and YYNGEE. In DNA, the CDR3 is TGTGCCAGCAGCTCCCCCTTGGGTTACACCGGGGAGCTGTTTTTT. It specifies CASSSPLGYTGELFF. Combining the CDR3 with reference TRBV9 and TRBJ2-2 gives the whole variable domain DSGVTQTPKHLITATGQRVTLRCSPRSGDLSVYWYQQSLDQGLQFLIQYYNGEERAKGNILERFSAQQFPDLHSELNLSSLELGDSALYFCASSSPLGYTGELFFGEGSRLTVL.

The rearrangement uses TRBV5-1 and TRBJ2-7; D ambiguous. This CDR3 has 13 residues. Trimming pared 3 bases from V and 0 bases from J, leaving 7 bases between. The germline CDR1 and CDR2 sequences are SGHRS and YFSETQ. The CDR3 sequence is CASSSDSSYEQYF. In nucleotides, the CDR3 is TGCGCCAGCAGCTCAGATTCCTCCTACGAGCAGTACTTC. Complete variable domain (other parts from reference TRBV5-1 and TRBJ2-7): KAGVTQTPRYLIKTRGQQVTLSCSPISGHRSVSWYQQTPGQGLQFLFEYFSETQRNKGNFPGRFSGRQFSNSRSEMNVSTLELGDSALYLCASSSDSSYEQYFGPGTRLTVT.